The 27 T cell receptor beta chains reported below all come from one sample, sequenced in a study of T-cell memory formation after mild COVID-19. TCRdb independently ran MiXCR on the 5' RACE reads; one entry per CDR3 protein. The sample yields around 400,000 distinct CDR3 sequences, approximately 24% seen once. The sample comprised PBMCs or a T cell subset sorted from them (not recorded which). These receptors all come from an adult woman who had mild COVID-19 (a few samples of this study predate the infection). Cell type and time point are not known.

This clonotype was observed a few times. V is TRBV20-1 and J is TRBJ2-7; TRBD2 aligns across 13 bases. The CDR3 contains 17 residues. The trim removed 4 bases at V and 2 bases at J, leaving 11 bases unmatched. Germline CDR1 reads DFQATT; CDR2 reads SNEGSKA (reference sequence). The CDR3 nucleotides read TGCAGTGCTACCATGACTAGCGGGAGGCCCAGGGCCTACGAGCAGTACTTC. This codes for CSATMTSGRPRAYEQYF.

This rearrangement joins TRBV20-1 to TRBJ2-7; possibly TRBD1 for D (6 bases). This CDR3 contains 13 residues. V was trimmed by 6 bases and J by 3 bases, leaving 15 bases between them. CDR1 is DFQATT and CDR2 is SNEGSKA in the germline V gene (reference sequence). The CDR3 sequence: CSAPGDVGYEQYF. CDR3 in DNA: TGCAGTGCGCCAGGGGATGTGGGCTACGAGCAGTACTTC.

The chain employs TRBV20-1 and TRBJ2-7, with 7 bases matching TRBD1. The germline CDR1 and CDR2 sequences are DFQATT and SNEGSKA (reference sequence). Trimming at V came to 1 base and at J to 2 bases, leaving 2 bases not matched to a gene. The CDR3 runs to 13 residues. In DNA, the CDR3 is TGCAGTGCTAGAGTAGGGACAGCCTACGAGCAGTACTTC. Translated: CSARVGTAYEQYF.

This chain uses TRBV2 with TRBJ1-2, with no clear D. Germline CDR1 SNHLY, CDR2 FYNNEI. V was trimmed by 8 bases and J by 4 bases, leaving 11 bases between them. The CDR3 spans 12 residues. CDR3 sequence (DNA): TGTGCCAGCCAAGAGACGGCCTATGGCTACACCTTC. Amino acid sequence: CASQETAYGYTF.

This clonotype has a handful of counts. The CDR3 sequence is CASSLSAATGTDTQYF. CDR3 DNA: TGCGCCAGCAGCTTGTCAGCAGCCACCGGCACAGATACGCAGTATTTT. V is TRBV5-1 and J is TRBJ2-3; D is undetermined. Between the trimmed V and J ends, which lost 1 base and 1 base, there was a span of 13 bases. This CDR3 spans 16 amino acids. Germline CDR1 reads SGHRS; CDR2 reads YFSETQ.

The J gene is TRBJ1-5, the V gene TRBV7-2; D unresolved. The germline V gene encodes CDR1 SGHTA and CDR2 FQGNSA. The germline V and J ends were trimmed by 5 bases and 0 bases, with 11 bases remaining between them. This CDR3 comprises 15 residues. CDR3 DNA sequence: TGTGCCAGCAGCCCCGGACGGGCTAGCAATCAGCCCCAGCATTTT. This encodes CASSPGRASNQPQHF.

This clonotype came up a few times. The chain recombines TRBV15 with TRBJ2-7; tentatively, D is TRBD1 (5 bases). V dropped 4 bases and J dropped 3 bases, with 13 bases sitting between them. Germline V gene sequence: CDR1 LNHNV, CDR2 YYDKDF (reference sequence). This CDR3 is built from 14 residues. The CDR3 loop is CATSIRWGGYEQYF. CDR3 sequence (DNA): TGTGCCACCAGCATCAGATGGGGCGGCTACGAGCAGTACTTC.

There are a few counts of this clonotype. This chain links TRBV29-1 with TRBJ2-3; 9 bases align to TRBD2. V gave up 4 bases and J gave up 6 bases; unmatched junction bases: 14. The CDR3 is 16 residues long. Germline V lookup: CDR1 SQVTM, CDR2 ANQGSEA. The CDR3 DNA is TGCAGCGTTGGGGGGACGGCTAGCGGGGCAGAGGATACGCAGTATTTT. Amino acid sequence: CSVGGTASGAEDTQYF.

This chain links TRBV24-1 with TRBJ2-1, with 7 bases aligning to TRBD2. The germline gives CDR1 KGHDR, CDR2 SFDVKD. V dropped 4 bases and J dropped 10; count of bases not matched to a gene: 9. The CDR3 is 14 amino acids. This CDR3 is CATSERAGVGEQFF. CDR3 sequence (DNA): TGTGCCACCAGTGAAAGGGCGGGAGTAGGGGAGCAGTTCTTC.

V and J are TRBV24-1 and TRBJ1-5; D remains ambiguous. The CDR3 is made up of 16 amino acids. Germline V gives CDR1 KGHDR, CDR2 SFDVKD. The V and J ends lost 3 bases and 3 bases respectively, with 14 bases between them. The CDR3 region is CATSDPSHGPNQPQHF. Written as DNA, the CDR3 is TGTGCCACCAGTGATCCCTCCCACGGGCCCAATCAGCCCCAGCATTTT.

This clonotype appeared a few times. V gene TRBV5-1 combines with J gene TRBJ2-7; 8 positions agree with TRBD2. CDR1 and CDR2 (germline): SGHRS, YFSETQ. This CDR3 has 14 residues. The junction had 6 bases not matched to a gene; V was cut back by 0 bases and J by 7 bases. The CDR3 loop reads CASSLGPGGSEQYF. The CDR3 DNA is TGCGCCAGCAGCTTGGGCCCGGGGGGGAGTGAGCAGTACTTC.

V usage is TRBV6-5 and J usage is TRBJ2-3, with a weak D call TRBD1 (6 bases). In germline, CDR1 is MNHEY, CDR2 SVGAGI. V was trimmed by 2 bases and J by 6 bases, leaving 12 bases between them. The CDR3 contains 14 residues. This CDR3 reads CASSYGSGADTQYF. The CDR3 coding sequence is TGTGCCAGCAGTTACGGGTCAGGGGCGGATACGCAGTATTTT.

The genes are TRBV29-1 and TRBJ2-2; perhaps D is TRBD1 or TRBD2 (5 bases each). The CDR3 runs to 15 residues. The ends were cut back, 4 bases at V and 1 base at J, with 13 bases in the middle. Germline V lookup: CDR1 SQVTM, CDR2 ANQGSEA. The CDR3, as DNA: TGCAGCGTTGTCTGGGGACCATTGAACACCGGGGAGCTGTTTTTT. It specifies CSVVWGPLNTGELFF.

The chain recombines TRBV10-3 with TRBJ2-3, with 7 bases identical to TRBD2. V lost 1 base to trimming and J lost 3 bases; unmatched junction nucleotides: 4. The CDR3 contains 15 residues. Germline V gene lookup returns CDR1 ENHRY and CDR2 SYGVKD. DNA of the CDR3: TGTGCCATCAGTGAGTTGCCGGGGGGAACAGATACGCAGTATTTT. It is translated as CAISELPGGTDTQYF.

The V and J genes are TRBV5-1 and TRBJ2-1, with D tentatively TRBD2 (7 bases). CDR1 is SGHRS and CDR2 is YFSETQ in the germline V gene. The CDR3 is 16 residues long. Trimming took off 2 bases at V and 2 bases at J, with 14 bases between the two ends. This chain's CDR3 is CASSFGGPSAYNEQFF. DNA for the CDR3: TGCGCCAGCAGCTTCGGGGGGCCCTCCGCCTACAATGAGCAGTTCTTC.

The chain employs TRBV20-1 and TRBJ2-1, with D perhaps TRBD2 (6 bases). V lost 2 bases and J lost 0, with 8 bases in between. This CDR3 comprises 14 residues. CDR1 DFQATT and CDR2 SNEGSKA come from the germline V gene (reference sequence). CDR3 DNA: TGCAGTGCTAGACTCGGGAGCTCCTACAATGAGCAGTTCTTC. As protein: CSARLGSSYNEQFF.

The chain carries TRBV20-1 and TRBJ2-1, with 9 bases that match TRBD2. After removal of 0 bases from V and 7 bases from J, the junction contained 7 bases not matched to a gene. The CDR3 totals 15 residues. Looked up from germline, CDR1 is DFQATT and CDR2 is SNEGSKA (reference sequence). DNA for the CDR3: TGCAGTGCTAGAGATCGAGTTAGCGGGGGTAATGAGCAGTTCTTC. This gives the protein CSARDRVSGGNEQFF.

CDR3 sequence: CASSLVLQTLVLRNEQFF. As DNA, the CDR3 is TGTGCCAGCAGCTTAGTACTCCAGACTCTAGTTTTACGCAATGAGCAGTTCTTC. V is TRBV11-3 and J is TRBJ2-1, with D hard to call. V lost 1 base, J lost 6 bases, and 22 bases lay in between. Germline loops: CDR1 SGHNT, CDR2 YENEEA. CDR3 size: 18 residues.

The rearrangement joins TRBV5-1 to TRBJ2-5, with TRBD2 as a possible D gene (5 bases). Germline-derived CDR1 and CDR2 are SGHRS and YFSETQ. V lost 1 base, J lost 5 bases, and 18 bases lay in between. The CDR3 loop spans 16 amino acids. The CDR3 is CASSLRQYEGPETQYF. Here the CDR3 DNA reads TGCGCCAGCAGCTTGCGGCAATACGAGGGTCCGGAGACCCAGTACTTC. Together with reference TRBV5-1 and TRBJ2-5, the CDR3 gives the full variable domain: KAGVTQTPRYLIKTRGQQVTLSCSPISGHRSVSWYQQTPGQGLQFLFEYFSETQRNKGNFPGRFSGRQFSNSRSEMNVSTLELGDSALYLCASSLRQYEGPETQYFGPGTRLLVL.

The chain combines TRBV18 with TRBJ2-1; D could derive from TRBD1 or TRBD2 (6 bases each). V lost 0 bases, J lost 6 bases, and 15 bases lay in between. Germline V gives CDR1 KGHSH, CDR2 LQKENI. This CDR3 contains 16 residues. The CDR3 here is CASSPPLTRGGNEQFF. The CDR3 nucleotides read TGTGCCAGCTCACCACCGTTGACTAGAGGGGGCAATGAGCAGTTCTTC.

V is TRBV2 and J is TRBJ1-1; 9 bases agree with TRBD1. Per germline, CDR1 SNHLY and CDR2 FYNNEI. This CDR3 is built from 15 residues. Trimming took 7 bases from V and 4 from J; bases not matched to a gene: 10. As DNA, the CDR3 is TGTGCCAGCAACCCGGGACAGGGTAATCCCACTGAAGCTTTCTTT. This translates into CASNPGQGNPTEAFF.

This clonotype was counted only a few times. The V gene is TRBV10-3, the J gene TRBJ2-4; D gene ambiguous. The CDR3 spans 12 residues. The germline CDR1 and CDR2 sequences are ENHRY and SYGVKD. Trimming cost V 2 bases and J 5 bases, with 4 bases left between them. CDR3 coding DNA: TGTGCCATCAGTGAGGGCCAAAACATTCAGTACTTC. As protein: CAISEGQNIQYF.

This clonotype was detected a few times. The V gene is TRBV4-1, the J gene TRBJ2-5; D possibly matches TRBD1 or TRBD2 (5 bases each). The CDR3 sequence is 15 residues long. Germline V gene lookup returns CDR1 MGHRA and CDR2 YSYEKL. V lost 4 bases and J 10 bases, leaving 22 bases between the germline ends. The CDR3 protein is CASSRGAARGEVQYF. The CDR3 bases are TGCGCCAGCAGCCGTGGAGCTGCTCGGGGCGAGGTCCAGTACTTC.

The chain recombines TRBV6-1 with TRBJ2-2; D unresolved. Trimming took off 2 bases at V and 7 bases at J, with 11 bases between the two ends. This CDR3 comprises 14 residues. Germline V gives CDR1 MNHNS, CDR2 SASEGT. The CDR3: CASSELSFGGELFF. CDR3 coding DNA: TGTGCCAGCAGTGAACTATCCTTCGGCGGGGAGCTGTTTTTT.

The chain uses TRBV6-1 and TRBJ2-5; 7 bases are shared with TRBD1. The V gene end was trimmed by 3 bases and the J gene end by 4 bases; junction bases not matched to a gene: 8. Looked up from germline, CDR1 is MNHNS and CDR2 is SASEGT. CDR3 length equals 15 residues. CDR3 coding DNA: TGTGCCAGCAGTGAGGTCGCAGGGGGAAGAGAGACCCAGTACTTC. Translating gives CASSEVAGGRETQYF.

This clonotype occurred a few times. V gene TRBV9 combines with J gene TRBJ1-3; no firm D call. With 1 base removed from V and 0 bases from J, the gap between germline ends came to 8 bases. Germline V lookup: CDR1 SGDLS, CDR2 YYNGEE. CDR3 length: 15 residues. CDR3 nucleotide sequence: TGTGCCAGCAGCGTATATGATCGCTCTGGAAACACCATATATTTT. Protein sequence: CASSVYDRSGNTIYF.

This clonotype was seen more than once but under ten times. The chain combines TRBV4-3 with TRBJ2-3; possible D gene TRBD2, 6 bases. The germline CDR1 and CDR2 sequences are LGHNA and YSLEER. Trimming shortened V by 4 bases and J by 3 bases, and 20 bases separated the two germline ends. CDR3 size: 17 residues. CDR3 sequence reads: CASSPTLAGIGTDTQYF. CDR3 coding DNA: TGCGCCAGCAGCCCGACTTTGGCGGGAATTGGGACAGATACGCAGTATTTT.